This note documents a single T cell receptor beta chain sequence. Its antigen is unknown. The V end lost 1 base, the J end lost 2 bases, and 6 bases lay between the germline ends. From germline, CDR1 is LGHNT and CDR2 FRNRAP. The CDR3 runs to 13 residues. TCRdb re-analysed the reads in MiXCR, keeping a single row per CDR3 protein. The sample holds 600,000 to 800,000 distinct CDR3 sequences; 24% are singletons and the top ten take around 7.6%. This specimen belongs to a study of T cell repertoires in cytomegalovirus infection. At the level of the study: CMV infection and matching HLA type were both indicated by public TCR beta signatures. The study, taken as a whole, reports: The ex vivo response was dominated by HLA-C-restricted CMV-specific TCR beta clonotypes. Carriers of CMV and the relevant HLA type were discriminated by public TCR beta frequency.

The chain is built from TRBV12-5 and TRBJ2-7; TRBD1 might be the D (6 bases). The specimen sequenced was CD8+ T cells from PBMCs. The sequence came from a human donor in good health (CMV status not recorded). Some clones in this sample may be carry-over from other donors' samples. CDR3 nucleotide sequence: TGTGCTAGTGGTTTGGGACAGGCCTACGAGCAGTACTTC. Protein: CASGLGQAYEQYF.